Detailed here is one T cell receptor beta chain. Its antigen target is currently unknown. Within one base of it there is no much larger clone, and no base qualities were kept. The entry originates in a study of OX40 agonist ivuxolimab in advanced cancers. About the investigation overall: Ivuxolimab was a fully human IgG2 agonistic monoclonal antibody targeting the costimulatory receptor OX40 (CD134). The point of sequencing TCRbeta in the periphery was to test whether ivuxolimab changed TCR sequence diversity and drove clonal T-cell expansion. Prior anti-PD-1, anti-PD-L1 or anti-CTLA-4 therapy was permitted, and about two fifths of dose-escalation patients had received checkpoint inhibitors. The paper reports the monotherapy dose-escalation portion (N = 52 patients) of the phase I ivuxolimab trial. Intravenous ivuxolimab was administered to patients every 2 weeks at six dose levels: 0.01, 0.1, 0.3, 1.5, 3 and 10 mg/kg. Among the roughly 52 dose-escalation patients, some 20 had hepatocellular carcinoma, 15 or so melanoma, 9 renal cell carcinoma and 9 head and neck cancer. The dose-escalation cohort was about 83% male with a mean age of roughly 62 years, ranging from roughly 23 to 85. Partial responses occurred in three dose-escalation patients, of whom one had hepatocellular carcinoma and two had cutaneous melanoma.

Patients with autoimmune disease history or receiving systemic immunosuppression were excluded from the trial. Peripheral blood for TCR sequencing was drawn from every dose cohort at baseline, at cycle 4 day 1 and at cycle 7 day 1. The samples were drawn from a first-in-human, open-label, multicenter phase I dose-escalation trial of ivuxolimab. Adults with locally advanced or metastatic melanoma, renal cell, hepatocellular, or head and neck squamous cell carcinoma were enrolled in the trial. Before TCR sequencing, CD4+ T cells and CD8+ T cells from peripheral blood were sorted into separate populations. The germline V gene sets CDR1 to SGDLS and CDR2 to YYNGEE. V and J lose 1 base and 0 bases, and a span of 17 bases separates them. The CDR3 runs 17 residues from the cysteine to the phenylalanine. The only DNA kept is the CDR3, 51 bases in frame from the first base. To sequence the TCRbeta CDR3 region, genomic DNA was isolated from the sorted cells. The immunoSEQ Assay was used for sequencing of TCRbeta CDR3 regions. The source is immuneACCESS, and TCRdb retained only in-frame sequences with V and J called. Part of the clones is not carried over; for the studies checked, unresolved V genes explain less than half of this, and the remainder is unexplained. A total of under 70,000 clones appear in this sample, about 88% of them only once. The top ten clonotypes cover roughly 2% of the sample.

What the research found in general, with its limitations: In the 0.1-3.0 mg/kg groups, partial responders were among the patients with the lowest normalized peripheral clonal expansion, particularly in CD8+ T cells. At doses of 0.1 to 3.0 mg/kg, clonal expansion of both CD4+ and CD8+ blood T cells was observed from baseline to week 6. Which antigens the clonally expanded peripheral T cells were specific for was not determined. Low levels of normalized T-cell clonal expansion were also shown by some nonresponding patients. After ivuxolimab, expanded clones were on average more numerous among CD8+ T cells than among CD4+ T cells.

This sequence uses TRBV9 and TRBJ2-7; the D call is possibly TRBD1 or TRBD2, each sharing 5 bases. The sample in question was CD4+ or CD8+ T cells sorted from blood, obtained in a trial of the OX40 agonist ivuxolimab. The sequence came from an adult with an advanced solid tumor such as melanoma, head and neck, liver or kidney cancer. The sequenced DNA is TGTGCCAGCAGCGTACGGTCGGGGACCGATAGCTCCTACGAGCAGTACTTC. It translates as CASSVRSGTDSSYEQYF.